A single sample gave rise to the 25 T cell receptor beta chains below, sequenced in a study of neurological immune-mediated disorders. MiXCR, run by TCRdb on the 5' RACE reads, gives a single entry per CDR3 protein. The sample contains over 65,000 distinct CDR3 sequences, approximately 2.8% of which appear only once. Sequencing input: PBMCs. Receptor source: a woman aged 25 to 45 with multiple sclerosis.

In this sample, this clonotype turned up many times. The rearrangement joins TRBV15 to TRBJ2-1, with 13 bases matching TRBD2. The CDR3 consists of 18 residues. CDR1 is LNHNV and CDR2 is YYDKDF in the germline V gene (reference sequence). The junction had 5 bases not matched to a gene; V was cut back by 0 bases and J by 3 bases. CDR3 bases: TGTGCCACCAGCAGAGATAGACTAGCGGGAGGCAACTACAATGAGCAGTTCTTC. As protein: CATSRDRLAGGNYNEQFF.

In its sample, this clonotype was seen many times. The V and J genes are TRBV4-3 and TRBJ1-6; D gene uncertain. Per the germline V gene, CDR1 is LGHNA and CDR2 is YSLEER. The CDR3 loop spans 16 amino acids. Trimming removed 4 bases at V and 3 bases at J, with 13 bases between. This CDR3 reads CASSPDHTDYNSPLHF. CDR3 sequence (DNA): TGCGCCAGCAGCCCCGATCACACTGACTATAATTCACCCCTCCACTTT.

This clonotype is medium-sized (0.01 to 0.1%). The chain recombines TRBV15 with TRBJ2-5; D ambiguous. With 0 bases removed from V and 4 bases from J, the gap between germline ends came to 9 bases. CDR3 length: 14 residues. The germline V gene encodes CDR1 LNHNV and CDR2 YYDKDF (reference sequence). CDR3 sequence (DNA): TGTGCCACCAGCAGAGATCGCTGGGGAGAGACCCAGTACTTC. Its protein is CATSRDRWGETQYF.

The table lists this clonotype with many counts. J is TRBJ2-1 and V is TRBV5-1, with 8 bases that match TRBD2. The CDR3 totals 16 residues. Germline V gene lookup returns CDR1 SGHRS and CDR2 YFSETQ. The ends lost 4 bases at V and 2 bases at J; junction bases unmatched: 8. The CDR3 nucleotides read TGCGCCAGCAGCCAATTACTAGCGGACACCTACAATGAGCAGTTCTTC. Translated, it gives CASSQLLADTYNEQFF.

This clonotype was recorded many times. The chain carries TRBV20-1 and TRBJ2-5, with TRBD1 identical over 8 bases. Trimming removed 6 bases from V and 4 bases from J; junction bases left unmatched: 10. The length of the CDR3 is 14 residues. In germline, CDR1 is DFQATT, CDR2 SNEGSKA (reference sequence). CDR3 nucleotides: TGCAGTGCCCCGCTGACAGGGGCGCGAGAGACCCAGTACTTC. It translates to CSAPLTGARETQYF.

In this sample, this clonotype turned up many times. The genes are TRBV28 and TRBJ1-2; D may be TRBD1 (6 bases). Trimming left V 6 bases short and J 4 bases short, with 12 bases between. Germline lookup yields CDR1 MDHEN and CDR2 SYDVKM. The CDR3 covers 13 residues. The CDR3 region has the DNA TGTGCCAGCAGGCCAGGACAGCTCTATGGCTACACCTTC. This sequence encodes CASRPGQLYGYTF.

This clonotype has ten or more counts. This chain joins TRBV24-1 and TRBJ2-7; the D gene is possibly TRBD2 (5 bases). The ends were cut back, 4 bases at V and 5 bases at J, with 17 bases in the middle. Germline lookup yields CDR1 KGHDR and CDR2 SFDVKD. This CDR3 has 15 residues. The CDR3 sequence: CATSDPPRGFHEQYF. In nucleotides, the CDR3 is TGTGCCACCAGTGACCCCCCCCGGGGTTTCCACGAGCAGTACTTC.

Ten or more counts support this clonotype. The rearrangement links TRBV5-1 to TRBJ2-3; 8 nucleotides match TRBD1. V was clipped by 6 bases and J by 8 bases; unmatched bases: 11. CDR3 length equals 14 residues. Germline loops: CDR1 SGHRS, CDR2 YFSETQ. CDR3: CASNTQGVRGTQYF. CDR3 nucleotides: TGCGCCAGCAATACACAGGGGGTTCGGGGTACGCAGTATTTT.

This clonotype was found many times. The V gene is TRBV18, the J gene TRBJ1-5; unclear D gene. CDR3 length equals 15 residues. The germline V and J ends were trimmed by 2 bases and 5 bases, with 13 bases remaining between them. From germline, CDR1 is KGHSH and CDR2 LQKENI. CDR3 residues: CASSPIGRTDQPQHF. The CDR3 region has the DNA TGTGCCAGCTCACCAATAGGCAGGACCGATCAGCCCCAGCATTTT.

This clonotype occurred many times. The chain is built from TRBV9 and TRBJ1-5; 7 bases are a match to TRBD1. Looked up from germline, CDR1 is SGDLS and CDR2 is YYNGEE. There are 15 residues in the CDR3. Trimming took 0 bases from V and 3 from J; bases not matched to a gene: 3. The CDR3 is CASSVGTGTNQPQHF. CDR3 bases: TGTGCCAGCAGCGTAGGGACAGGCACCAATCAGCCCCAGCATTTT.

This clonotype was seen many times. This chain joins TRBV6-2 or TRBV6-3 and TRBJ2-5; 7 nucleotides align to TRBD2. This CDR3 is built from 11 residues. CDR1 and CDR2 (germline): MNHEY, SVGEGT. J was trimmed by 9 bases and V by 6 bases; bases with no gene match: 4. The CDR3 nucleotides are TGTGCCAGCAGCGGGGGGAGGGCCCAGTACTTC. Protein product: CASSGGRAQYF.

This clonotype was detected many times. J is TRBJ2-7 and V is TRBV4-3; D possibly corresponds to TRBD1 (6 bases). The CDR3 contains 15 residues. Germline V lookup: CDR1 LGHNA, CDR2 YSLEER. V lost 3 bases, J lost 6 bases, and 18 bases lay in between. The CDR3 region is CASSQDTNRDAEQYF. The DNA of the CDR3 is TGCGCCAGCAGCCAGGACACCAACAGGGACGCCGAGCAGTACTTC.

This clonotype was detected ten times or more. CDR3 sequence (DNA): TGTGCCAGCAGCTTACAGGGGAGCTATGGCTACACCTTC. Its protein product is CASSLQGSYGYTF. The chain uses TRBV7-9 and TRBJ1-2, with D perhaps matching TRBD1 (6 bases). V was shortened by 2 bases and J by 4 bases, with 8 bases between the two germline ends. This CDR3 is 13 amino acids long. CDR1 and CDR2 (germline): SEHNR, FQNEAQ (reference sequence).

This clonotype has at least ten counts. The chain couples TRBV11-2 to TRBJ2-1; the match to TRBD2 covers 12 bases. Germline CDR1 and CDR2: SGHAT and FQNNGV. The CDR3 totals 15 residues. The V and J ends lost 4 bases and 5 bases, in that order; junction bases with no gene match: 3. The CDR3 nucleotides are TGTGCCAGCAGCTCCTGGACTAGCGGGAACAATGAGCAGTTCTTC. This gives the protein CASSSWTSGNNEQFF.

This clonotype was detected many times. This chain uses TRBV5-1 with TRBJ2-2; no firm D call. Per the germline V gene, CDR1 is SGHRS and CDR2 is YFSETQ. The CDR3 has 15 residues. Deletions cut 5 bases from V and 0 bases from J, with 11 bases between. In DNA form, the CDR3 reads TGCGCCAGCAGTGGTCTCGCGGCGAACACCGGGGAGCTGTTTTTT. It yields the protein CASSGLAANTGELFF.

The J gene is TRBJ2-6, the V gene TRBV24-1; no definite D call. This CDR3 is built from 14 residues. Trimming stripped 11 bases from V and 4 bases from J, with 14 bases between. The germline gives CDR1 KGHDR, CDR2 SFDVKD. The CDR3 nucleotides are TGTGCCAACGACGGGCAGAAAGGGGCCAACGTCCTGACTTTC. Its translation is CANDGQKGANVLTF.

The sample holds many counts of this clonotype. This sequence joins TRBV5-1 and TRBJ1-2, with D uncertain. CDR3 size: 13 residues. Germline V lookup: CDR1 SGHRS, CDR2 YFSETQ. The V end lost 0 bases, the J end lost 8 bases, and 11 bases lay between the germline ends. CDR3 in amino acids: CASSLAGSGGYTF. CDR3 nucleotides: TGCGCCAGCAGCTTGGCCGGATCAGGCGGCTACACCTTC.

This clonotype was counted at least ten times. The rearrangement joins TRBV7-2 to TRBJ2-2; TRBD1 agrees at 7 bases. This CDR3 contains 15 residues. Germline assignment: CDR1 SGHTA and CDR2 FQGNSA. Trimming removed 5 bases from V and 2 bases from J; junction bases left unmatched: 5. CDR3 in DNA: TGTGCCAGCAGCCTAACAGGGGTTAACACCGGGGAGCTGTTTTTT. Its translation is CASSLTGVNTGELFF. Full variable domain (outside the CDR3, taken from reference TRBV7-2 and TRBJ2-2): GAGVSQSPSNKVTEKGKDVELRCDPISGHTALYWYRQSLGQGLEFLIYFQGNSAPDKSGLPSDRFSAERTGGSVSTLTIQRTQQEDSAVYLCASSLTGVNTGELFFGEGSRLTVL.

This clonotype was seen at least ten times. The chain employs TRBV7-9 and TRBJ2-7; 9 positions match TRBD2. J lost 5 bases, V lost 5 bases, and 10 bases had no gene match. CDR1 is SEHNR and CDR2 is FQNEAQ in the germline V gene (reference sequence). The CDR3 runs to 15 residues. CDR3 amino acids: CASSKIAGDFDEQYF. CDR3 nucleotide sequence: TGTGCCAGCAGCAAAATAGCGGGAGATTTCGACGAGCAGTACTTC.

This clonotype was observed at least ten times. The chain employs TRBV7-6 and TRBJ1-1, with D perhaps matching TRBD1 (6 bases). The CDR3 has 15 amino acids. V lost 5 bases, J lost 1 base, and 14 bases lay in between. The germline CDR1 and CDR2 sequences are SGHVS and FNYEAQ. The CDR3 is CASSRGLGGNTEAFF. In nucleotides, the CDR3 is TGTGCCAGCAGCAGGGGGTTGGGGGGGAACACTGAAGCTTTCTTT.

Ten or more counts support this clonotype. The chain uses TRBV20-1 and TRBJ2-3; D is uncertain. The CDR3 is 15 amino acids. V shed 0 bases and J shed 2 bases, with 12 bases lying between them. CDR1 DFQATT and CDR2 SNEGSKA come from the germline V gene (reference sequence). CDR3 protein: CSARDNQRPTDTQYF. The DNA for the CDR3 is TGCAGTGCTAGAGATAATCAGCGCCCCACAGATACGCAGTATTTT.

In this sample, this clonotype turned up many times. The chain employs TRBV20-1 and TRBJ2-7; maybe TRBD2 (6 bases). Germline CDR1 reads DFQATT; CDR2 reads SNEGSKA (reference sequence). Deletions cut 3 bases from V and 0 bases from J, with 18 bases between. This CDR3 comprises 16 residues. The CDR3 sequence is CSASNPLGGPSYEQYF. Here the CDR3 DNA reads TGCAGTGCTAGTAATCCCTTGGGGGGTCCCTCCTACGAGCAGTACTTC.

This clonotype was observed at least ten times. This chain links TRBV3-1 with TRBJ2-7; D uncertain. Germline V gene lookup returns CDR1 LGHDT and CDR2 YNNKEL (reference sequence). V was clipped by 3 bases and J by 6 bases, with 24 bases between them. The CDR3 consists of 17 residues. The CDR3 here is CASSHQGFLGREIEQYF. DNA of the CDR3: TGTGCCAGCAGCCATCAAGGCTTTTTGGGCCGCGAGATCGAGCAGTACTTC.

Ten or more counts support this clonotype. This chain joins TRBV25-1 and TRBJ2-1; tentatively, D is TRBD1 or TRBD2 (5 bases each). Trimming stripped 7 bases from V and 0 bases from J, with 16 bases between. The CDR3 length is 16 residues. CDR1 and CDR2 from the germline V gene are MGHDK and SYGVNS. The CDR3 loop is CASKLGLAGSYNEQFF. CDR3 nucleotide sequence: TGTGCCAGCAAGTTGGGGCTAGCCGGCTCCTACAATGAGCAGTTCTTC.

This clonotype was picked up many times. The rearrangement uses TRBV28 and TRBJ2-6; D is unclear. V was shortened by 2 bases and J by 3 bases, with 5 bases between the two germline ends. CDR1 is MDHEN and CDR2 is SYDVKM in the germline V gene. This CDR3 contains 14 residues. The CDR3 sequence: CASSLVSGANVLTF. The CDR3 DNA sequence: TGTGCCAGCAGTTTAGTCAGTGGGGCCAACGTCCTGACTTTC.